This T cell receptor beta chain was retrieved from a study of CD8+ T cells in alopecia areata. Extraction and reverse transcription of RNA yielded cDNA as the sequencing template. Clones were sequenced by immunoSEQ multiplex PCR, and TCRdb holds only the in-frame ones, with some missing. The sample has roughly 140,000 clones, 62% seen once. PBMCs, the starting material, were the source of sorted CD4+ and CD8+ T cells. Findings of the study overall: Besides other cells, scalp samples also yield sequences of resident alphabeta T cells from normal skin. Clonality exceeded that of normal scalp in lesional scalp, most notably in alopecia totalis/universalis. Sharing of TCR sequences between patients (possibly for HLA-related reasons) was less clear than in mice.

V was cut by 5 bases and J by 4 bases, with 8 bases left in between. Germline V gene data show CDR1 as SQVTM and CDR2 as ANQGSEA. CDR3 length: 11 amino acids. This clone was recorded once. Its antigen is currently unknown. The sequenced sample was CD8+ T cells sorted from blood. This clonotype was sampled from a human donor in good health. The chain is built from TRBV29-1 and TRBJ1-1; D remains ambiguous. The CDR3 is CSVLTGTEAFF. The CDR3 nucleotides are TGCAGCGTTCTAACGGGCACTGAAGCTTTCTTT.